The present T cell receptor (beta chain) was sequenced within a study of a mutant IDH1 vaccine in newly diagnosed glioma. Study at large: Vaccine dosing followed radiotherapy by 4-6 weeks, or accompanied temozolomide cycles. Treated patients, averaging 40.4 years, were approximately 60% male and approximately 38% female. Visit V12 was scheduled at week 35 and visit V13 at week 47.

Study-wide findings and caveats: Seemingly, pseudoprogression had no relation to changes in the top peripheral T cell clonotypes.

As concerns this clone: Its antigen is unidentified. This CDR3 is also generated by other DNA sequences in the sample.

This table comes from immunoSEQ multiplex PCR, and its TCRdb copy is limited to in-frame clones, with some not included. In the table there are 50,000 to 65,000 clones, approximately 64% of which are singletons. Germline V CDR1 and CDR2: SGDLS, YYNGEE. CDR3 length: 11 residues. Deletions cut 0 bases from V and 5 bases from J, with 3 bases between. Time point in this sample: week 47, end of study. Every vaccine dose comprised 300 ug of mutant IDH1 20-mer peptide plus topical imiquimod. The chain links TRBV9 to TRBJ2-7; D is unclear. Sequences were derived from peripheral blood mononuclear cells (PBMCs), sampled from a glioma patient whose treatment included an IDH1 peptide vaccine. This clonotype was obtained from a man in his forties with glioma. Some clones in this sample may be carry-over from other donors' samples. The CDR3, as DNA: TGTGCCAGCAGCGTAGGGAACGAGCAGTACTTC. This codes for CASSVGNEQYF.